This section outlines one T cell receptor beta chain sequence together with its context. Antigen unknown. After isolation, RNA underwent reverse transcription to generate cDNA as the sequencing template. The method was immunoSEQ multiplex PCR; TCRdb's version includes in-frame clones alone and lacks a portion of them. Seen here are roughly 150,000 clones, approximately 53% observed once, and the top ten hold 19%. T lymphocytes (CD4+ and CD8+) were sorted from PBMCs. This entry comes from a study of CD8+ T cells in alopecia areata. J was trimmed by 2 bases and V by 4 bases; bases with no gene match: 5. The germline gives CDR1 SGHNT, CDR2 YYREEE (reference sequence). This CDR3 has 15 amino acids. General study points: Scalp lesions, especially in alopecia totalis/universalis, had higher clonality than normal scalp.

The TCR sequence derives from a human donor with alopecia areata. The material sequenced was CD8+ T cells sorted from blood, taken at week 0. The chain combines TRBV5-4 with TRBJ2-3, with 9 bases that match TRBD2. The CDR3 DNA reads TGTGCCAGCAGCCCCATAGCGGGGGCCACAGATACGCAGTATTTT. Amino acid sequence: CASSPIAGATDTQYF.